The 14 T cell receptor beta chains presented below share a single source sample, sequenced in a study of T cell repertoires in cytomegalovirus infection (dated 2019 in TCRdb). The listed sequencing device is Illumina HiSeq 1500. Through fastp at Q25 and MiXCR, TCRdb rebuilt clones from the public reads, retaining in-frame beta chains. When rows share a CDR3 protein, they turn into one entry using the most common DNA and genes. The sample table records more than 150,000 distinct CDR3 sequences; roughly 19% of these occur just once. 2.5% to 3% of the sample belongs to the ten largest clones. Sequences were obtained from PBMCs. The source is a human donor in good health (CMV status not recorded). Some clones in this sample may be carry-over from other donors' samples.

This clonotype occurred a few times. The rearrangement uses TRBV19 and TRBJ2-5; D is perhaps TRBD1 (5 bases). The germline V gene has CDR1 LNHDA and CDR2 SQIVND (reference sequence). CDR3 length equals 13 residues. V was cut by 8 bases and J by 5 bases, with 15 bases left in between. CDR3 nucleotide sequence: TGTGCCAGTCGAGGAACTCCAGGGGAGACCCAGTACTTC. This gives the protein CASRGTPGETQYF. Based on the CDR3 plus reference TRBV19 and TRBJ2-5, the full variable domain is DGGITQSPKYLFRKEGQNVTLSCEQNLNHDAMYWYRQDPGQGLRLIYYSQIVNDFQKGDIAEGYSVSREKKESFPLTVTSAQKNPTAFYLCASRGTPGETQYFGPGTRLLVL.

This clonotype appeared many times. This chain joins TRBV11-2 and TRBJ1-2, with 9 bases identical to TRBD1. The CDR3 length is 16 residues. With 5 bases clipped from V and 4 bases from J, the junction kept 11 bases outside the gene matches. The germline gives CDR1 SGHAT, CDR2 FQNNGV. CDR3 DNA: TGTGCCAGCAGCCGGTCACAGGGGGCGAGTTCCTATGGCTACACCTTC. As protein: CASSRSQGASSYGYTF.

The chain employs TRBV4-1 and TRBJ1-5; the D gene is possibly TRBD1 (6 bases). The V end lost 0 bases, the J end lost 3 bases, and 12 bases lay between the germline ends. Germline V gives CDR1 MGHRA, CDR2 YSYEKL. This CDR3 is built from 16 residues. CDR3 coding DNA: TGCGCCAGCAGCCAAGATCCTGGACAGCCCAATCAGCCCCAGCATTTT. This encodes CASSQDPGQPNQPQHF.

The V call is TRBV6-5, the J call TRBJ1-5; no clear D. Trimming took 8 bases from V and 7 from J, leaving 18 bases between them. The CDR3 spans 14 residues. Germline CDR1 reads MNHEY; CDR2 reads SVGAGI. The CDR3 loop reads CASGLAIGEQPQHF. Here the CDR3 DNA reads TGTGCCAGCGGCCTGGCGATCGGAGAACAGCCCCAGCATTTT.

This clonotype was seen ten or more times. The CDR3 bases are TGTGCCAGCAGCTTCGAACTAGCGGATTACAATGAGCAGTTCTTC. This gives the protein CASSFELADYNEQFF. V gene TRBV7-3 combines with J gene TRBJ2-1; 8 bases agree with TRBD2. The V gene's germline CDR1 is SGHTA and CDR2 FQGTGA. The CDR3 extends over 15 amino acids. Trimming at V came to 3 bases and at J to 4 bases, leaving 5 bases not matched to a gene.

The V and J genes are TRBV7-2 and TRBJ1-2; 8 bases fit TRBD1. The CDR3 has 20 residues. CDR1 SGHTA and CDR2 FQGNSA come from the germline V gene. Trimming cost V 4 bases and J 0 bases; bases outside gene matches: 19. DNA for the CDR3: TGTGCCAGCAGCTCCCCCTTCCGGGCGGGACAGGACCCTACTAACTATGGCTACACCTTC. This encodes CASSSPFRAGQDPTNYGYTF.

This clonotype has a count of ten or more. The DNA of the CDR3 is TGTGCCAGCAGCTTGGAGGGGAGTTGGGCGAACACTGAAGCTTTCTTT. It codes for CASSLEGSWANTEAFF. J is TRBJ1-1 and V is TRBV7-2; TRBD1 is a possible D gene (5 bases). Trimming left V 3 bases short and J 1 base short, with 15 bases between. The CDR3 consists of 16 residues. The V gene's germline CDR1 is SGHTA and CDR2 FQGNSA.

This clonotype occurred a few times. DNA for the CDR3: TGCAGCGCCCGGCTTGGGGGATACGAGCAGTACTTC. Translating gives CSARLGGYEQYF. The chain uses TRBV29-1 and TRBJ2-7; tentatively, D is TRBD1 or TRBD2 (5 bases each). Germline values: CDR1 SQVTM, CDR2 ANQGSEA. V was cut by 7 bases and J by 4 bases, with 14 bases left in between. This CDR3 has 12 residues.

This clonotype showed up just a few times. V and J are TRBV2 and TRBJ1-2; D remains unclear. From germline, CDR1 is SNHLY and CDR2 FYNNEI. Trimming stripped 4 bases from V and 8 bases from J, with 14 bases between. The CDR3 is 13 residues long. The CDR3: CASSVTVDGGYTF. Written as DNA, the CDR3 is TGTGCCAGCAGTGTTACGGTGGACGGCGGCTACACCTTC.

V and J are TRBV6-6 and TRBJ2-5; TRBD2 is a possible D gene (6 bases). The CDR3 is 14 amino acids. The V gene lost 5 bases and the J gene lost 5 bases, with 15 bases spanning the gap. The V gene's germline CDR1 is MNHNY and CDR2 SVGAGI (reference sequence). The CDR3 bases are TGTGCCAGCAGTCCCGTAGGGCGGGACGAGACCCAGTACTTC. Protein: CASSPVGRDETQYF.

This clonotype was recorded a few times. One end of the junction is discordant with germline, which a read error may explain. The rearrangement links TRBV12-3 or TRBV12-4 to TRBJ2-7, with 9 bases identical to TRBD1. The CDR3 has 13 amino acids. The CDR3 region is CASSLYAGQGPNF. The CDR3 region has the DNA TGTGCCAGCAGTTTGTATGCGGGACAGGGACCGAACTTC.

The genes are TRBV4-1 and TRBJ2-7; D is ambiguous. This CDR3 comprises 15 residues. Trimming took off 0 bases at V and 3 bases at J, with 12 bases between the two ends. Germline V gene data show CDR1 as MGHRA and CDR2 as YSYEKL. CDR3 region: CASSQDPKKYYEQYF. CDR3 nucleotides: TGCGCCAGCAGCCAAGACCCGAAGAAATACTACGAGCAGTACTTC.

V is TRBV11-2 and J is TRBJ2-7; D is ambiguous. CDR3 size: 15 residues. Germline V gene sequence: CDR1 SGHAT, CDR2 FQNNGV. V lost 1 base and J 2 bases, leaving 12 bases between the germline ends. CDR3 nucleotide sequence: TGTGCCAGCAGCTTAGGTCAGAGCCTCCCCTACGAGCAGTACTTC. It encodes CASSLGQSLPYEQYF.

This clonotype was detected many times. CDR3 DNA: TGTGCCAGCAGCTTTGGACTGAGTAATGAAAAACTGTTTTTT. It is translated as CASSFGLSNEKLFF. The chain couples TRBV7-9 to TRBJ1-4, with D unresolved. The germline CDR1 and CDR2 sequences are SEHNR and FQNEAQ (reference sequence). The V gene lost 3 bases and the J gene lost 4 bases, with 9 bases spanning the gap. The CDR3 is made up of 14 amino acids.